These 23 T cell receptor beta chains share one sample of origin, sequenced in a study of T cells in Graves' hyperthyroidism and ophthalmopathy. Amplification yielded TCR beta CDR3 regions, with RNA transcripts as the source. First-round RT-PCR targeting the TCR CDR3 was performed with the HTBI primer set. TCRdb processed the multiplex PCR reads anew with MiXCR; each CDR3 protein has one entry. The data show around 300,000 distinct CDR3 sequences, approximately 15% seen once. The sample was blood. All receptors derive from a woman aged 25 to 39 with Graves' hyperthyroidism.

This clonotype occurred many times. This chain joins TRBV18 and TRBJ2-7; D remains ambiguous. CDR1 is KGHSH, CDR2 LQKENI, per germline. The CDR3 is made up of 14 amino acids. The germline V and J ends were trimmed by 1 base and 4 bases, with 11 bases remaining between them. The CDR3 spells CASSPRASQYEQYF. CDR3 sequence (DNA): TGTGCCAGCTCACCACGGGCCAGCCAGTACGAGCAGTACTTC.

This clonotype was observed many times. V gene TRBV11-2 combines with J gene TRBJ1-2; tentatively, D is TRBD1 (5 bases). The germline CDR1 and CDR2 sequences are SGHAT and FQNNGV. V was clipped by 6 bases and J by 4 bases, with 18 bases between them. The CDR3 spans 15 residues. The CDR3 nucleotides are TGTGCCAGCAGATCCCCAGGGCGAGTCGGCTATGGCTACACCTTC. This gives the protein CASRSPGRVGYGYTF.

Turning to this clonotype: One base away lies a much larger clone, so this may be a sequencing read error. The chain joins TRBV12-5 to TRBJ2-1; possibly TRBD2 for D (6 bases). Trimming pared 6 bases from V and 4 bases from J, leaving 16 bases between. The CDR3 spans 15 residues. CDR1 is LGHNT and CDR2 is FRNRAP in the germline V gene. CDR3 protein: CASGPKIAAYNEQFF. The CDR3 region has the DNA TGTGCTAGTGGCCCTAAAATAGCGGCATACAATGAGCAGTTCTTC.

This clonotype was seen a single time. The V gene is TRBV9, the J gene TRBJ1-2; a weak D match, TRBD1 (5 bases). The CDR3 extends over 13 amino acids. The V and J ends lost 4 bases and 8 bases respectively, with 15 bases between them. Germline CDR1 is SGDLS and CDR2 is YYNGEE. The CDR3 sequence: CASSPTRGVGYTF. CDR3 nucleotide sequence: TGTGCCAGCAGCCCTACTCGAGGGGTGGGCTACACCTTC. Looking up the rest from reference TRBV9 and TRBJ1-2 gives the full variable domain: DSGVTQTPKHLITATGQRVTLRCSPRSGDLSVYWYQQSLDQGLQFLIQYYNGEERAKGNILERFSAQQFPDLHSELNLSSLELGDSALYFCASSPTRGVGYTFGSGTRLTVV.

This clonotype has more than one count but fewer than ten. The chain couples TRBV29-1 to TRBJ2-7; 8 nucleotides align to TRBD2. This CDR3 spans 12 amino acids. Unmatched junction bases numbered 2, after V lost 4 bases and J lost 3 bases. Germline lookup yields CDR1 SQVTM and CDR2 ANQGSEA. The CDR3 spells CSVAGGDYEQYF. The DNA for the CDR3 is TGCAGCGTTGCGGGGGGGGACTACGAGCAGTACTTC.

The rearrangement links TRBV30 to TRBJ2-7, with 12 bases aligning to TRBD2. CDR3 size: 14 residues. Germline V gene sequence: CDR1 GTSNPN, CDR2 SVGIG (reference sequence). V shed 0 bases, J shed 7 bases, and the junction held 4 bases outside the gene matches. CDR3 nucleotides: TGTGCCTGGAGTGTACTAGCGGGAGGTGAAGAGCAGTACTTC. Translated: CAWSVLAGGEEQYF.

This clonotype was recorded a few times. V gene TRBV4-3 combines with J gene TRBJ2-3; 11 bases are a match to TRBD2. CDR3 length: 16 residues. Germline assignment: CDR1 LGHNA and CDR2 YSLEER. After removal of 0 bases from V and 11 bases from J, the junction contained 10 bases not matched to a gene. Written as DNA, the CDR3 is TGCGCCAGCAGCCAAGATCAGACTAGCGGGGCCCGTAGGCAGTATTTT. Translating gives CASSQDQTSGARRQYF.

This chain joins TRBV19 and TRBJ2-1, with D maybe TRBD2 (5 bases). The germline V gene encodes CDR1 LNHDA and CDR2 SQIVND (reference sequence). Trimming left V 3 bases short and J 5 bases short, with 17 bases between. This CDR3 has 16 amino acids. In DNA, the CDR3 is TGTGCCAGTAGTATCGCGGCGGGTGTAGTCAACAATGAGCAGTTCTTC. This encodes CASSIAAGVVNNEQFF.

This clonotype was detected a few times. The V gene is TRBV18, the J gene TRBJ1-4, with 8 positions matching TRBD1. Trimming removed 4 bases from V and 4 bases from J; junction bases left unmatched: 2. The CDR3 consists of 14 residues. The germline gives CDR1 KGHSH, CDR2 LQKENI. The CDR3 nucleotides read TGTGCCAGCTCACAGACAGGGGATAATGAAAAACTGTTTTTT. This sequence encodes CASSQTGDNEKLFF.

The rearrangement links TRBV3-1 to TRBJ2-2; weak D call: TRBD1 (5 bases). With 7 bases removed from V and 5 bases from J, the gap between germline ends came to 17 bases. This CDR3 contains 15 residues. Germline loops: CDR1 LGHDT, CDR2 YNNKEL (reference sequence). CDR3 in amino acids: CASTLQGYDTGELFF. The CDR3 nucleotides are TGTGCCAGCACCCTCCAGGGCTATGATACCGGGGAGCTGTTTTTT. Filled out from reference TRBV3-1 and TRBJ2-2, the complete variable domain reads DTAVSQTPKYLVTQMGNDKSIKCEQNLGHDTMYWYKQDSKKFLKIMFSYNNKELIINETVPNRFSPKSPDKAHLNLHINSLELGDSAVYFCASTLQGYDTGELFFGEGSRLTVL.

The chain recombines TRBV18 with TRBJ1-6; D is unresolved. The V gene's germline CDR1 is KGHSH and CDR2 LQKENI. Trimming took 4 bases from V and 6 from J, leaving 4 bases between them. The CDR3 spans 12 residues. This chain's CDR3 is CASSQANSPLHF. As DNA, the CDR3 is TGTGCCAGCTCACAGGCTAATTCACCCCTCCACTTT.

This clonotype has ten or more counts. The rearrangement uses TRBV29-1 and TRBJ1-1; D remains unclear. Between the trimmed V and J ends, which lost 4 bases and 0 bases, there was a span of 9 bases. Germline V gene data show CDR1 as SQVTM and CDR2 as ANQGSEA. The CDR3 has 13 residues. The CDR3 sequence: CSVVRRLNTEAFF. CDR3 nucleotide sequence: TGCAGCGTTGTTAGACGGTTGAACACTGAAGCTTTCTTT.

In DNA form, the CDR3 reads TGTGCCAGCATCCGTGGACAATACAATGAGCAGTTCTTC. It encodes CASIRGQYNEQFF. The V gene is TRBV7-9, the J gene TRBJ2-1, with D possibly TRBD1 on 5 matching bases. This CDR3 is 13 amino acids long. V lost 7 bases to trimming and J lost 4 bases, with 11 bases between them. Germline lookup yields CDR1 SEHNR and CDR2 FQNEAQ (reference sequence).

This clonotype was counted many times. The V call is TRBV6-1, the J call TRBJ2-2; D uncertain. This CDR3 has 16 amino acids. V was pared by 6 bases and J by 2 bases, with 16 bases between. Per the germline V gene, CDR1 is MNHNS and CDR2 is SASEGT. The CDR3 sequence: CASRGSLIRNTGELFF. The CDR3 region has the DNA TGTGCCAGCAGGGGAAGTCTTATTAGAAACACCGGGGAGCTGTTTTTT.

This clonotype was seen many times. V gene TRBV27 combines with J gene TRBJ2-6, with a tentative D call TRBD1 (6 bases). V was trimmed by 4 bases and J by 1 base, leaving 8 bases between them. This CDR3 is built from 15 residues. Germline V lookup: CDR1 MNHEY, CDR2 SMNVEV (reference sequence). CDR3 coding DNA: TGTGCCAGCAGTTACACAGGGTCTGGGGCCAACGTCCTGACTTTC. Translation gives CASSYTGSGANVLTF.

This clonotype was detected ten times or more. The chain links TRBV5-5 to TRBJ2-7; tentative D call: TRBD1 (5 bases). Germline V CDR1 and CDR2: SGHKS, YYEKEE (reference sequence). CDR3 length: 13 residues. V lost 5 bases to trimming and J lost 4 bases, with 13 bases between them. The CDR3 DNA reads TGTGCCAGCAGGGCGTCAGGGCAATACGAGCAGTACTTC. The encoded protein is CASRASGQYEQYF.

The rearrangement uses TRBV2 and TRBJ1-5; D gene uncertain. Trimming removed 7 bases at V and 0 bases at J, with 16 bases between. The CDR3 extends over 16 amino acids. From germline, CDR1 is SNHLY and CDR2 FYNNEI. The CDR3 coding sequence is TGTGCCAGCAAGGAGCTGAGCCAGTATAGCAATCAGCCCCAGCATTTT. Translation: CASKELSQYSNQPQHF.

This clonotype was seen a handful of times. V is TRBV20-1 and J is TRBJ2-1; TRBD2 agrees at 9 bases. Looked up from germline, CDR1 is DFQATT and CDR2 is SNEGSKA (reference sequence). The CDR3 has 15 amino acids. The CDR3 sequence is CSPHGGIGREGAWFF. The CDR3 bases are TGCAGCCCACACGGGGGAATCGGGCGGGAGGGGGCTTGGTTCTTC.

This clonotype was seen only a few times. Written as DNA, the CDR3 is TGTGCCAGCACGGGGGGGACACAACACAATGAGCAGTTCTTC. Residues: CASTGGTQHNEQFF. This sequence joins TRBV6-1 and TRBJ2-1; 8 nucleotides match TRBD2. The CDR3 sequence is 14 residues long. The V gene's germline CDR1 is MNHNS and CDR2 SASEGT. The trim removed 7 bases at V and 5 bases at J, leaving 7 bases unmatched.

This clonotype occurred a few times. CDR3 DNA sequence: TGTGCCAGCAGCCTAGATGTTCTGGATACCTCTGGAAACACCATATATTTT. The encoded protein is CASSLDVLDTSGNTIYF. The chain carries TRBV7-2 and TRBJ1-3; D not certain. The CDR3 sequence is 17 residues long. The V end was cut by 5 bases, the J end by 0 bases, with 17 bases between. Germline assignment: CDR1 SGHTA and CDR2 FQGNSA.

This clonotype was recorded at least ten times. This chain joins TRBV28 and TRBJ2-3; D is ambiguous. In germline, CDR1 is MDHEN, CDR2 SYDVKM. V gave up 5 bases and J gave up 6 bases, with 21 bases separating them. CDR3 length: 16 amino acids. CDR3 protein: CASSLWALKGPDTQYF. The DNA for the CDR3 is TGTGCCAGCAGTCTGTGGGCCCTAAAGGGCCCGGATACGCAGTATTTT.

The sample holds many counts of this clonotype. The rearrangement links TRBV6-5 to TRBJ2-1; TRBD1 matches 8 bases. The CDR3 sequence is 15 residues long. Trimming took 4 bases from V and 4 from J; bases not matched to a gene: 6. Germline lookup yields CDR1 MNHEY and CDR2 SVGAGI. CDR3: CASSSVDRAYNEQFF. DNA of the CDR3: TGTGCCAGCAGTTCCGTGGACAGGGCGTACAATGAGCAGTTCTTC.

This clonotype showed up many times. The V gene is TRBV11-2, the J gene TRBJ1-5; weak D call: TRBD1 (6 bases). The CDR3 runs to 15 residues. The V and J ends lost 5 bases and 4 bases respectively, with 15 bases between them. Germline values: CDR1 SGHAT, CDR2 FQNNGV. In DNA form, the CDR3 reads TGTGCCAGCAGCCGTTCGTGGGACAATAATCAGCCCCAGCATTTT. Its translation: CASSRSWDNNQPQHF.